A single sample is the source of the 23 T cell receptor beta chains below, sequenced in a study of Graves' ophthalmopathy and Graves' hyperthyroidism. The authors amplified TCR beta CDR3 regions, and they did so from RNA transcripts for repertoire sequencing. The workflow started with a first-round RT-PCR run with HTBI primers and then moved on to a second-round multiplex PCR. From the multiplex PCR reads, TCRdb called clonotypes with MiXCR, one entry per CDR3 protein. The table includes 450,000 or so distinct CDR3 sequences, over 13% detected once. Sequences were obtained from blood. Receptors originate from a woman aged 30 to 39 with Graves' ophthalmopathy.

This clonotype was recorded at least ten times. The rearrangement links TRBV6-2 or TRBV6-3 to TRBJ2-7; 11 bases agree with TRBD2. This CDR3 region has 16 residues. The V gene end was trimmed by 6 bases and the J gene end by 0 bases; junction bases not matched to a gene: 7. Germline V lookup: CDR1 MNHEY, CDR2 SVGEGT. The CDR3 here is CASSKLAGVPSYEQYF. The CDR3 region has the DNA TGTGCCAGCAGCAAACTAGCGGGAGTACCCTCCTACGAGCAGTACTTC.

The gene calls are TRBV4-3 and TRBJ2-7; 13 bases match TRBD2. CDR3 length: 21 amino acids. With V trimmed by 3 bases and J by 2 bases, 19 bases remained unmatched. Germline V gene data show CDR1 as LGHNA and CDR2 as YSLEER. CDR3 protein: CASSQTPRLAGGLNLPYEQYF. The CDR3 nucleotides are TGCGCCAGCAGCCAGACGCCGCGACTAGCGGGAGGCCTAAACCTTCCCTACGAGCAGTACTTC.

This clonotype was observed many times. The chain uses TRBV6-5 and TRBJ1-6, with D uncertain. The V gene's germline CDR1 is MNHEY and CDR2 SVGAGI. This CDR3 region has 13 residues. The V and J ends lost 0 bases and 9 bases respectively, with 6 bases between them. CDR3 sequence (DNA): TGTGCCAGCAGTTACTCAAGTAGTTCACCCCTCCACTTT. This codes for CASSYSSSSPLHF.

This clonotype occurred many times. This CDR3 reads CASTQGQGSDEQYF. The CDR3 nucleotides are TGTGCCAGCACCCAGGGGCAGGGGTCCGACGAGCAGTACTTC. The V call is TRBV12-3 or TRBV12-4, the J call TRBJ2-7; TRBD1 might be the D (6 bases). CDR3 length equals 14 residues. Between the trimmed V and J ends, which lost 7 bases and 5 bases, there was a span of 18 bases.

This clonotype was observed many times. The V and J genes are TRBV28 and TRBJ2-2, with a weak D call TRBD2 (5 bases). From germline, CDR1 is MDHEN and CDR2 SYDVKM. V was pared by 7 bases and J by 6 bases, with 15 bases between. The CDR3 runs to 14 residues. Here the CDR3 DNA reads TGTGCCAGCACCAAACACGAGGGCCCCGGGGAGCTGTTTTTT. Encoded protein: CASTKHEGPGELFF.

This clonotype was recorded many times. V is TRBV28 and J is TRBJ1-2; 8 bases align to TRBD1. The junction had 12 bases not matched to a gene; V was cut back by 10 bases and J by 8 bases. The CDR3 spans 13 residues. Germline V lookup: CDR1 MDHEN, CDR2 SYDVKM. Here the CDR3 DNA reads TGTGCCATCCTTCGACAGGGGAGCAACGGCTACACCTTC. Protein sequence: CAILRQGSNGYTF.

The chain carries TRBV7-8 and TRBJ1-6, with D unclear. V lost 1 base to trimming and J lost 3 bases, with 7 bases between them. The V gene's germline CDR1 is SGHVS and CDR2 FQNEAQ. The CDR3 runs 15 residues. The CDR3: CASSLEQIYNSPLHF. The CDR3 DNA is TGTGCCAGCAGCTTAGAACAGATCTATAATTCACCCCTCCACTTT. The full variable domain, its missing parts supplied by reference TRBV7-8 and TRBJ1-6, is GAGVSQSPRYKVAKRGQDVALRCDPISGHVSLFWYQQALGQGPEFLTYFQNEAQLDKSGLPSDRFFAERPEGSVSTLKIQRTQQEDSAVYLCASSLEQIYNSPLHFGNGTRLTVT.

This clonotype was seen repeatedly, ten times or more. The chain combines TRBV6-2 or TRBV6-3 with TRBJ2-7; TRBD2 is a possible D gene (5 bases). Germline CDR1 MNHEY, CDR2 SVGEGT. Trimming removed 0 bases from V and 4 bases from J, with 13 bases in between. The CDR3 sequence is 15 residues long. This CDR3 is CASSYSAERGYEQYF. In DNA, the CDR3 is TGTGCCAGCAGTTACTCGGCTGAACGGGGTTACGAGCAGTACTTC.

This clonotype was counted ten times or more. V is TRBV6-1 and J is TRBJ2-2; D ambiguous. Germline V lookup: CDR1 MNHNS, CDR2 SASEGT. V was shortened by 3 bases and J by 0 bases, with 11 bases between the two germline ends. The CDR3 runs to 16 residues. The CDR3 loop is CASSDRFVANTGELFF. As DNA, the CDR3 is TGTGCCAGCAGTGATCGGTTCGTAGCGAACACCGGGGAGCTGTTTTTT.

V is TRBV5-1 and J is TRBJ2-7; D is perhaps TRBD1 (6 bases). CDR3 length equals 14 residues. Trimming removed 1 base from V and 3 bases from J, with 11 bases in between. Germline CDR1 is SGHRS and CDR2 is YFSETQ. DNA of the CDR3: TGCGCCAGCAGCTTGCAGGGGATCTACTACGAGCAGTACTTC. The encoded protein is CASSLQGIYYEQYF.

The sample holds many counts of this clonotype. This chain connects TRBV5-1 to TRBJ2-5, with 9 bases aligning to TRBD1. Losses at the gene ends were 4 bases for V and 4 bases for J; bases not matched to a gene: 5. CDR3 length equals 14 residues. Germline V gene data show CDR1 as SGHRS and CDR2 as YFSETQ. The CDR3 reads CASSRGQGLETQYF. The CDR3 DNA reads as TGCGCCAGCAGCAGGGGACAGGGACTAGAGACCCAGTACTTC.

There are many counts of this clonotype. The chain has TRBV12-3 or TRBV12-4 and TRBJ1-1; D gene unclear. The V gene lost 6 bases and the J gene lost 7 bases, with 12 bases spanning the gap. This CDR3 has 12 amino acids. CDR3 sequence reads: CASRGLGLEAFF. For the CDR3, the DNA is TGTGCCAGCAGAGGCTTGGGCCTTGAAGCTTTCTTT.

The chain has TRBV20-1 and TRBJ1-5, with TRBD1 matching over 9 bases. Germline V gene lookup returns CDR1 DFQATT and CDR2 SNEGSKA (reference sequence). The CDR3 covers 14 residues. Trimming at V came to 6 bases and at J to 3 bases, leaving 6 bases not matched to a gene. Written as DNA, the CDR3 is TGCAGTGCAACCCGGGACAGGGTCAATCAGCCCCAGCATTTT. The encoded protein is CSATRDRVNQPQHF.

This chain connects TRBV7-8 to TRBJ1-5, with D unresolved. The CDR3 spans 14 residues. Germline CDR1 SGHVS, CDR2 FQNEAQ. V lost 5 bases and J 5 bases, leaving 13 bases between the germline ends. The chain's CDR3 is CASSDDGGHQPQHF. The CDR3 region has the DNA TGTGCCAGCAGCGATGACGGCGGTCATCAGCCCCAGCATTTT.

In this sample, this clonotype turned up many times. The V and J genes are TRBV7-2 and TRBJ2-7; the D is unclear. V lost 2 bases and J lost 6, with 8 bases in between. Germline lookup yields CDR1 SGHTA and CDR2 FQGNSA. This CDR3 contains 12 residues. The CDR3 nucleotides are TGTGCCAGCAGCTTAATTGGTGGCGAGCAGTACTTC. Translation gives CASSLIGGEQYF.

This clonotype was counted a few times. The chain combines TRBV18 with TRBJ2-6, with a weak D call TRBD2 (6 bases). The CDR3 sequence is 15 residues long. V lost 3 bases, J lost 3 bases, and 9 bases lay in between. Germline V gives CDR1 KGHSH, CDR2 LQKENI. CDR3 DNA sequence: TGTGCCAGCTCACCCTCGGGGGTTGGGGCCAACGTCCTGACTTTC. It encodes CASSPSGVGANVLTF.

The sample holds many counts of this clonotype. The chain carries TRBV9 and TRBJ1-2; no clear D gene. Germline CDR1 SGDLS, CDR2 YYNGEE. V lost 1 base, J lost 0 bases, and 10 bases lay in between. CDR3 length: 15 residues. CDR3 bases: TGTGCCAGCAGCGTACGTCCTGAAGCTAACTATGGCTACACCTTC. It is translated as CASSVRPEANYGYTF.

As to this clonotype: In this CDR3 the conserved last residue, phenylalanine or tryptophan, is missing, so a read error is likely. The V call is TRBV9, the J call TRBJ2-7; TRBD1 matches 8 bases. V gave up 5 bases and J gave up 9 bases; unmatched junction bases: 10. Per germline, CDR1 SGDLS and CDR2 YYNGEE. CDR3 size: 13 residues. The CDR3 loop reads CASSPIPGTGQYP. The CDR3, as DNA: TGTGCCAGCAGTCCGATACCCGGGACAGGGCAGTACCCC.

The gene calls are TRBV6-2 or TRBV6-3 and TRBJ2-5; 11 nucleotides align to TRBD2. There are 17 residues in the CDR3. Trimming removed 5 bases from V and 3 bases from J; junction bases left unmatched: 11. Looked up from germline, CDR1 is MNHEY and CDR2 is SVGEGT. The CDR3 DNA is TGTGCCAGCAGTCTAACGACTAGCGGGAAATCTGAAGAGACCCAGTACTTC. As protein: CASSLTTSGKSEETQYF.

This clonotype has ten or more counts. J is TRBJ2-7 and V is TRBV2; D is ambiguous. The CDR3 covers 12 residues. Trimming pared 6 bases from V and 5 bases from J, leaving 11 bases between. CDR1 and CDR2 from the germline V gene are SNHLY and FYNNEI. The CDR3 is CASRRLEDEQYF. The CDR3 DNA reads TGTGCCAGCAGGCGGTTAGAGGACGAGCAGTACTTC.

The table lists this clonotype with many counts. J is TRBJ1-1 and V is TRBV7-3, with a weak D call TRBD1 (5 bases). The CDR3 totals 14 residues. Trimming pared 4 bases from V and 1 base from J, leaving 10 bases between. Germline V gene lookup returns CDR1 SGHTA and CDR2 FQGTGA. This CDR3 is CASSSGLQNTEAFF. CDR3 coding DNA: TGTGCCAGCAGCTCGGGACTCCAGAACACTGAAGCTTTCTTT.

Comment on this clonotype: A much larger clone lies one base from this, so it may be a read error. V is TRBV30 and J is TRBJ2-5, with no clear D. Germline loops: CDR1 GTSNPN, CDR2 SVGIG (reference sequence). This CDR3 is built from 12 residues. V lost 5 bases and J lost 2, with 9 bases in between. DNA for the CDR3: TGTGCCTGGGGGCCCGTACAAGAGACCCAGTACTTC. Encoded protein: CAWGPVQETQYF.

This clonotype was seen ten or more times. The CDR3 region is CASSPSRDRVLEQYF. The CDR3 DNA follows: TGTGCCAGCAGTCCCAGCAGGGACAGGGTCCTCGAGCAGTACTTC. The chain has TRBV12-3 or TRBV12-4 and TRBJ2-7; the match to TRBD1 covers 9 bases. The CDR3 is made up of 15 amino acids. Trimming removed 5 bases from V and 6 bases from J; junction bases left unmatched: 11.